These T cell receptor beta chains were read from a single sample in a study of neurological immune-mediated disorders. TCRdb re-called the 5' RACE reads with MiXCR, one entry per CDR3 protein. The sample lists approximately 89,000 distinct CDR3 sequences; 3.5% to 4.5% were seen once. What was sequenced was PBMCs. All receptors derive from a woman in her sixties with multiple sclerosis. The conserved cysteine and the conserved F or W are not part of the CDR3 here.

TRBV5-6,TRBJ2-5,ASSDGGQETQY
TRBV30,TRBJ1-3,AWKRAGNTIY
TRBV11-2,TRBJ2-5,ASSPLTGGLGETQY
TRBV4-1,TRBJ2-7,ASSMGLAGGRNEQY
TRBV4-1,TRBJ2-7,ASSQLQPGNIYEQY
TRBV10-1,TRBJ1-1,ASSETGGYPEAF
TRBV7-2,TRBJ2-1,ASSLFRGAGNEQF
TRBV3-1,TRBJ2-5,ASSPHDREETQY
TRBV5-1,TRBJ2-1,ASSLALWTGIDEQF
TRBV12-3/TRBV12-4,TRBJ2-3,ASSRAGTSTDTQY
TRBV20-1,TRBJ2-1,SANSLAGPYNEQF
TRBV6-4,TRBJ1-6,ASSETWDRGSSPLH
TRBV5-1,TRBJ2-7,ASSLNPGQGANEQY
TRBV5-1,TRBJ2-3,ASSLGVGDTQY